The 23 T cell receptor beta chains given below trace back to one sample, sequenced in a study of PD-1 blockade in classical Hodgkin lymphoma. Each patient's relapse followed autologous stem cell transplantation, and brentuximab vedotin exposure varied. The protocol was immunoSEQ multiplex PCR, while the TCRdb copy is restricted to in-frame clones and leaves out a portion. The table lists about 94,000 clones, approximately 92% of them singletons. The material sequenced was peripheral blood mononuclear cells (PBMCs), taken before the second cycle of nivolumab. The receptor source for this set is a human donor with classical Hodgkin lymphoma.

In its sample, this clone was seen many times. The genes are TRBV4-1 and TRBJ2-5; no clear D. V was clipped by 0 bases and J by 5 bases, with 10 bases between them. Germline CDR1 and CDR2: MGHRA and YSYEKL. The CDR3 is 14 residues long. The CDR3 region has the DNA TGCGCCAGCAGCCAAGAAGGGCTGGCGGAGACCCAGTACTTC. As protein: CASSQEGLAETQYF.

J is TRBJ2-7 and V is TRBV7-9, with a possible D match to TRBD2 (6 bases). The V gene lost 4 bases and the J gene lost 4 bases, with 14 bases spanning the gap. There are 14 residues in the CDR3. Germline CDR1 is SEHNR and CDR2 is FQNEAQ (reference sequence). Here the CDR3 reads CASSYVTSGYEQYF. The CDR3, as DNA: TGTGCCAGCAGCTACGTGACTAGTGGGTACGAGCAGTACTTC.

The V and J genes are TRBV6-6 and TRBJ2-3; D might be TRBD1 or TRBD2, each matching 5 bases. V was pared by 2 bases and J by 0 bases, with 9 bases between. From germline, CDR1 is MNHNY and CDR2 SVGAGI (reference sequence). The CDR3 has 15 residues. In nucleotides, the CDR3 is TGTGCCAGCAGTTACGCAGGGAGTAGCACAGATACGCAGTATTTT. It yields the protein CASSYAGSSTDTQYF.

The genes are TRBV5-1 and TRBJ2-7; 7 bases match TRBD1. Germline-derived CDR1 and CDR2 are SGHRS and YFSETQ. This CDR3 has 12 amino acids. The V segment lost 7 bases and the J segment 3 bases; nucleotides outside the gene matches: 4. Written as DNA, the CDR3 is TGCGCCAGCGGGACAGACTACTACGAGCAGTACTTC. This gives the protein CASGTDYYEQYF.

The gene calls are TRBV13 and TRBJ2-5; D may correspond to TRBD1 or TRBD2 (5 bases each). Trimming pared 4 bases from V and 1 base from J, leaving 19 bases between. The CDR3 runs 17 residues. CDR1 PRHDT and CDR2 FYEKMQ come from the germline V gene (reference sequence). DNA for the CDR3: TGTGCCAGCAGCTCCCCTACTTTGCAGGGACCCCAAGAGACCCAGTACTTC. It encodes CASSSPTLQGPQETQYF.

The chain joins TRBV10-3 to TRBJ1-2, with 8 bases lining up with TRBD1. V lost 5 bases and J lost 3; bases outside the gene matches: 5. The V gene's germline CDR1 is ENHRY and CDR2 SYGVKD. CDR3 length: 14 amino acids. The CDR3 nucleotides are TGTGCCATCAGTTTGAAACAGGGGGACTATGGCTACACCTTC. It is translated as CAISLKQGDYGYTF.

The chain is built from TRBV28 and TRBJ2-5; maybe TRBD1 (5 bases). Looked up from germline, CDR1 is MDHEN and CDR2 is SYDVKM. The ends were cut back, 5 bases at V and 3 bases at J, with 13 bases in the middle. This CDR3 has 14 residues. CDR3 residues: CASSPQGSEETQYF. The DNA of the CDR3 is TGTGCCAGCAGTCCCCAGGGTTCGGAAGAGACCCAGTACTTC.

V and J are TRBV5-1 and TRBJ2-1; D not certain. Between the trimmed V and J ends, which lost 4 bases and 0 bases, there was a span of 14 bases. The length of the CDR3 is 16 residues. Looked up from germline, CDR1 is SGHRS and CDR2 is YFSETQ. Here the CDR3 reads CASSPDFPHSYNEQFF. CDR3 nucleotides: TGCGCCAGCAGCCCCGACTTCCCCCACTCCTACAATGAGCAGTTCTTC.

The genes are TRBV19 and TRBJ1-6, with D possibly TRBD1 on 5 matching bases. This CDR3 region has 14 residues. Trimming cost V 4 bases and J 7 bases, with 11 bases left between them. Germline CDR1 and CDR2: LNHDA and SQIVND (reference sequence). CDR3 residues: CASSKDRLNSPLHF. The CDR3 DNA sequence: TGTGCCAGTAGTAAAGACAGACTCAATTCACCCCTCCACTTT.

The J gene is TRBJ1-2, the V gene TRBV4-2; D not resolved. CDR3 length: 15 amino acids. Trimming cost V 1 base and J 5 bases, with 14 bases left between them. In germline, CDR1 is LGHNA, CDR2 YNFKEQ. CDR3 residues: CASSQGRAPFYGYTF. In nucleotides, the CDR3 is TGTGCCAGCAGCCAAGGGCGGGCCCCTTTTTATGGCTACACCTTC.

This sequence joins TRBV6-6 and TRBJ2-1, with TRBD2 matching 12 bases. V was pared by 2 bases and J by 9 bases, with 5 bases of the junction left unmatched. Germline V lookup: CDR1 MNHNY, CDR2 SVGAGI (reference sequence). The CDR3 loop spans 15 amino acids. The CDR3 DNA reads TGTGCCAGCAGTTACCTACTAGCGGGAGGAGGTGAGCAGTTCTTC. This gives the protein CASSYLLAGGGEQFF.

The chain links TRBV2 to TRBJ2-5; TRBD1 agrees at 7 bases. Germline trimming cut 5 bases from V and 5 bases from J; bases unmatched to any gene: 8. Germline V gene sequence: CDR1 SNHLY, CDR2 FYNNEI. The CDR3 covers 14 residues. The CDR3 spells CASSTGAGLETQYF. CDR3 DNA: TGTGCCAGCAGTACAGGGGCCGGGTTGGAGACCCAGTACTTC.

V and J are TRBV10-3 and TRBJ1-2; D gene unclear. CDR1 and CDR2 from the germline V gene are ENHRY and SYGVKD. The length of the CDR3 is 12 residues. V was clipped by 9 bases and J by 6 bases, with 14 bases between them. In DNA, the CDR3 is TGTGCCATAGGAAAATATATAGATGGCTACACCTTC. This translates into CAIGKYIDGYTF.

V and J are TRBV5-5 and TRBJ1-6; 7 positions agree with TRBD1. The ends lost 4 bases at V and 9 bases at J; junction bases unmatched: 10. This CDR3 is 15 amino acids long. Germline loops: CDR1 SGHKS, CDR2 YYEKEE (reference sequence). CDR3 protein: CASSLRQGGGSPLHF. The CDR3 nucleotides are TGTGCCAGCAGCCTTAGACAGGGAGGAGGTTCACCCCTCCACTTT. The full variable domain, its missing parts supplied by reference TRBV5-5 and TRBJ1-6, is DAGVTQSPTHLIKTRGQQVTLRCSPISGHKSVSWYQQVLGQGPQFIFQYYEKEERGRGNFPDRFSARQFPNYSSELNVNALLLGDSALYLCASSLRQGGGSPLHFGNGTRLTVT.

This chain links TRBV14 with TRBJ1-4; D is perhaps TRBD1 (5 bases). CDR3 length: 14 amino acids. Germline values: CDR1 SGHDN, CDR2 FVKESK. The V and J ends lost 4 bases and 5 bases respectively, with 11 bases between them. For the CDR3, the DNA is TGTGCCAGCAGCCCGAGAGCAGGGAATGAAAAACTGTTTTTT. Protein product: CASSPRAGNEKLFF. Full variable domain (rest looked up from reference TRBV14 and TRBJ1-4): EAGVTQFPSHSVIEKGQTVTLRCDPISGHDNLYWYRRVMGKEIKFLLHFVKESKQDESGMPNNRFLAERTGGTYSTLKVQPAELEDSGVYFCASSPRAGNEKLFFGSGTQLSVL.

This clone was seen just once. J is TRBJ2-1 and V is TRBV7-2; 10 nucleotides agree with TRBD2. V lost 2 bases to trimming and J lost 5 bases; unmatched junction nucleotides: 15. Germline CDR1 SGHTA, CDR2 FQGNSA. The CDR3 runs 19 residues. Written as DNA, the CDR3 is TGTGCCAGCAGCTTAAATCGCCGAACCCGGACTAGCGGCAACAATGAGCAGTTCTTC. Its protein product is CASSLNRRTRTSGNNEQFF.

The CDR3 loop reads CASSLVWTRDNQPQHF. CDR3 nucleotide sequence: TGTGCCAGCAGCTTGGTATGGACAAGAGACAATCAGCCCCAGCATTTT. The chain couples TRBV5-5 to TRBJ1-5; D might be TRBD1 (5 bases). The germline V gene encodes CDR1 SGHKS and CDR2 YYEKEE (reference sequence). This CDR3 comprises 16 residues. V was shortened by 0 bases and J by 3 bases, with 13 bases between the two germline ends.

The V and J genes are TRBV5-1 and TRBJ2-7; no firm D call. V lost 10 bases and J 5 bases, leaving 22 bases between the germline ends. Looked up from germline, CDR1 is SGHRS and CDR2 is YFSETQ. The CDR3 consists of 14 residues. The CDR3 coding sequence is TGCGCCTCCTACATAAGGGCGCTTAAGGACGAGCAGTACTTC. This encodes CASYIRALKDEQYF.

This chain connects TRBV27 to TRBJ2-1; 9 bases match TRBD2. The V gene's germline CDR1 is MNHEY and CDR2 SMNVEV (reference sequence). The CDR3 extends over 16 amino acids. V was pared by 5 bases and J by 3 bases, with 8 bases of the junction left unmatched. The CDR3 sequence: CASSIILAGRYNEQFF. The CDR3, as DNA: TGTGCCAGCAGTATAATACTAGCGGGCCGCTACAATGAGCAGTTCTTC.

V is TRBV5-1 and J is TRBJ2-3, with 8 bases aligning to TRBD2. Germline CDR1 SGHRS, CDR2 YFSETQ. The ends lost 4 bases at V and 2 bases at J; junction bases unmatched: 6. The CDR3 is 15 residues long. The CDR3, as DNA: TGCGCCAGCAGCCCTAGCGGGTTCAACACAGATACGCAGTATTTT. This sequence encodes CASSPSGFNTDTQYF.

The genes are TRBV5-5 and TRBJ1-5; D not certain. With 0 bases removed from V and 7 bases from J, the gap between germline ends came to 11 bases. Per germline, CDR1 SGHKS and CDR2 YYEKEE (reference sequence). CDR3 size: 14 residues. The CDR3 nucleotides are TGTGCCAGCAGCTTGGGTCATTCTGCACAGCCCCAGCATTTT. Translated: CASSLGHSAQPQHF.

The chain uses TRBV29-1 and TRBJ2-2; D ambiguous. Germline V CDR1 and CDR2: SQVTM, ANQGSEA. V was cut by 6 bases and J by 7 bases, with 12 bases left in between. The CDR3 is 12 residues long. The CDR3 here is CSVLREYGELFF. In DNA form, the CDR3 reads TGCAGCGTGCTCCGCGAATACGGGGAGCTGTTTTTT.

This chain connects TRBV14 to TRBJ2-5, with 7 bases lining up with TRBD2. This CDR3 is built from 16 residues. V gave up 1 base and J gave up 1 base; unmatched junction bases: 6. CDR1 SGHDN and CDR2 FVKESK come from the germline V gene. Written as DNA, the CDR3 is TGTGCCAGCAGCCAAGTATGGGGGGGACCCCAAGAGACCCAGTACTTC. Translation: CASSQVWGGPQETQYF. Full variable domain (outside the CDR3, taken from reference TRBV14 and TRBJ2-5): EAGVTQFPSHSVIEKGQTVTLRCDPISGHDNLYWYRRVMGKEIKFLLHFVKESKQDESGMPNNRFLAERTGGTYSTLKVQPAELEDSGVYFCASSQVWGGPQETQYFGPGTRLLVL.